A single sample gave rise to the 31 T cell receptor beta chains below, sequenced in a study of blood T cell repertoires in COVID-19. Produced via immunoSEQ multiplex PCR; TCRdb's table is partial and in-frame only. The repertoire holds more than 70,000 clones, with 60% to 85% as singletons. The material sequenced was peripheral blood. The receptors derive from a human donor in a cohort sampled during active COVID-19.

This clone turned up a few times. The CDR3 protein is CASSEEAGAGNQPQHF. DNA of the CDR3: TGTGCCAGCAGTGAAGAGGCAGGAGCGGGCAATCAGCCCCAGCATTTT. V gene TRBV6-1 combines with J gene TRBJ1-5; no clear D gene. Germline CDR1 MNHNS, CDR2 SASEGT. V was shortened by 1 base and J by 2 bases, with 12 bases between the two germline ends. The CDR3 runs 16 residues.

V usage is TRBV5-5 and J usage is TRBJ1-1, with 8 bases fitting TRBD1. CDR3 size: 15 residues. The germline CDR1 and CDR2 sequences are SGHKS and YYEKEE (reference sequence). J lost 1 base, V lost 4 bases, and 6 bases had no gene match. CDR3 in DNA: TGTGCCAGCAGCCCGGGGGACAGGACGAACACTGAAGCTTTCTTT. Its translation: CASSPGDRTNTEAFF.

The chain combines TRBV28 with TRBJ1-2, with 8 nucleotides matching TRBD1. Per the germline V gene, CDR1 is MDHEN and CDR2 is SYDVKM. The ends lost 7 bases at V and 2 bases at J; junction bases unmatched: 12. This CDR3 spans 16 amino acids. The CDR3, as DNA: TGTGCCAGCACCGACAGGGGCCGACCCCCCAACTATGGCTACACCTTC. Residues: CASTDRGRPPNYGYTF.

A few counts support this clone. The chain joins TRBV7-9 to TRBJ2-5; D perhaps matches TRBD2 (6 bases). This CDR3 is 14 amino acids long. V shed 1 base and J shed 6 bases, with 12 bases lying between them. The V gene's germline CDR1 is SEHNR and CDR2 FQNEAQ (reference sequence). CDR3 sequence: CASSLGRGRKTQYF. CDR3 sequence (DNA): TGTGCCAGCAGCTTAGGTAGAGGGAGGAAGACCCAGTACTTC. Variable domain in full (rest from reference TRBV7-9 and TRBJ2-5): DTGVSQNPRHKITKRGQNVTFRCDPISEHNRLYWYRQTLGQGPEFLTYFQNEAQLEKSRLLSDRFSAERPKGSFSTLEIQRTEQGDSAMYLCASSLGRGRKTQYFGPGTRLLVL.

This chain joins TRBV5-4 and TRBJ2-3; D is perhaps TRBD2 (7 bases). Germline-derived CDR1 and CDR2 are SGHNT and YYREEE (reference sequence). There are 17 residues in the CDR3. V lost 5 bases and J lost 1, with 20 bases in between. CDR3 nucleotide sequence: TGTGCCAGCAGGACGGGGGGCGGGTCATCGCGCACAGATACGCAGTATTTT. This encodes CASRTGGGSSRTDTQYF. The variable domain in full, completed from reference TRBV5-4 and TRBJ2-3, reads ETGVTQSPTHLIKTRGQQVTLRCSSQSGHNTVSWYQQALGQGPQFIFQYYREEENGRGNFPPRFSGLQFPNYSSELNVNALELDDSALYLCASRTGGGSSRTDTQYFGPGTRLTVL.

This clone was seen only a few times. The chain combines TRBV5-1 with TRBJ2-7; 9 nucleotides match TRBD1. V shed 0 bases, J shed 5 bases, and the junction held 9 bases outside the gene matches. The CDR3 has 16 residues. CDR1 and CDR2 from the germline V gene are SGHRS and YFSETQ. The CDR3 DNA sequence: TGCGCCAGCAGCTTGGCCCCGACAGGGGGGGTAGACGAGCAGTACTTC. Encoded protein: CASSLAPTGGVDEQYF.

The V call is TRBV10-1, the J call TRBJ2-4; a possible D gene is TRBD1 (5 bases). Germline CDR1 is WNHNN and CDR2 is SYGVQD (reference sequence). CDR3 size: 15 residues. The V and J ends lost 0 bases and 6 bases respectively, with 12 bases between them. CDR3 sequence: CASSESSQGRNIQYF. CDR3 in DNA: TGCGCCAGCAGTGAGTCATCCCAGGGTAGAAACATTCAGTACTTC.

This clone was detected only once. The chain joins TRBV5-4 to TRBJ2-7; the D gene is possibly TRBD1 (5 bases). The V gene's germline CDR1 is SGHNT and CDR2 YYREEE (reference sequence). This CDR3 is built from 14 residues. The V end lost 0 bases, the J end lost 1 base, and 8 bases lay between the germline ends. The CDR3 DNA follows: TGTGCCAGCAGCTTGGGCGACAGATCCTACGAGCAGTACTTC. Amino acid sequence: CASSLGDRSYEQYF.

The CDR3 here is CASSFQGARTEAFF. The CDR3 bases are TGTGCCAGCAGTTTTCAGGGGGCAAGGACTGAAGCTTTCTTT. The chain couples TRBV27 to TRBJ1-1, with TRBD1 matching over 8 bases. J lost 5 bases, V lost 3 bases, and 5 bases had no gene match. The CDR3 spans 14 residues. CDR1 is MNHEY, CDR2 SMNVEV, per germline (reference sequence).

The genes are TRBV30 and TRBJ2-7; D is ambiguous. Germline V CDR1 and CDR2: GTSNPN, SVGIG (reference sequence). The V gene lost 3 bases and the J gene lost 0 bases, with 18 bases spanning the gap. This CDR3 spans 16 amino acids. The chain's CDR3 is CAWRGAGSKASYEQYF. DNA for the CDR3: TGTGCCTGGAGGGGCGCAGGCTCGAAGGCCTCCTACGAGCAGTACTTC.

The chain joins TRBV6-5 to TRBJ2-7; D gene uncertain. The CDR3 spans 15 residues. Trimming cost V 7 bases and J 6 bases, with 22 bases left between them. In germline, CDR1 is MNHEY, CDR2 SVGAGI. The CDR3 coding sequence is TGTGCCAGCATCGAGAATCCTCTAAATTCGGGCGAGCAGTACTTC. Its translation is CASIENPLNSGEQYF.

This chain uses TRBV6-6 with TRBJ2-4, with D perhaps TRBD2 (6 bases). This CDR3 spans 14 amino acids. Germline V lookup: CDR1 MNHNY, CDR2 SVGAGI (reference sequence). Trimming removed 2 bases at V and 2 bases at J, with 7 bases between. In nucleotides, the CDR3 is TGTGCCAGCAGTTACGCGGGACCCAAAAACATTCAGTACTTC. As protein: CASSYAGPKNIQYF.

CDR3 protein: CASSRNRDQPQHF. As DNA, the CDR3 is TGTGCCAGCAGCCGAAACAGGGATCAGCCCCAGCATTTT. The V call is TRBV6-5, the J call TRBJ1-5; a possible D gene is TRBD1 (6 bases). Germline CDR1 reads MNHEY; CDR2 reads SVGAGI. The V end lost 6 bases, the J end lost 5 bases, and 11 bases lay between the germline ends. This CDR3 comprises 13 residues.

This clone was observed at least ten times. The chain couples TRBV6-1 to TRBJ2-7, with 8 bases lining up with TRBD2. The CDR3 length is 15 residues. V shed 1 base, J shed 0 bases, and the junction held 2 bases outside the gene matches. Germline lookup yields CDR1 MNHNS and CDR2 SASEGT. The CDR3 spells CASSEDGTSSYEQYF. The CDR3 coding sequence is TGTGCCAGCAGTGAAGACGGGACTAGCTCCTACGAGCAGTACTTC.

The chain has TRBV2 and TRBJ1-4, with TRBD1 matching 8 bases. Germline V CDR1 and CDR2: SNHLY, FYNNEI. The CDR3 length is 14 residues. Trimming removed 6 bases from V and 5 bases from J; junction bases left unmatched: 5. The CDR3 protein is CASRLTGANEKLFF. CDR3 in DNA: TGTGCCAGCAGGCTGACAGGGGCCAATGAAAAACTGTTTTTT.

The chain employs TRBV10-3 and TRBJ2-7; D not resolved. V lost 6 bases to trimming and J lost 2 bases, with 8 bases between them. The CDR3 length is 12 residues. Germline V gene sequence: CDR1 ENHRY, CDR2 SYGVKD. The CDR3 loop is CAIRDRAYEQYF. The CDR3 region has the DNA TGTGCCATCAGAGACCGGGCCTACGAGCAGTACTTC.

The chain carries TRBV28 and TRBJ2-7; tentatively, D is TRBD1 (6 bases). V lost 5 bases, J lost 3 bases, and 17 bases lay in between. This CDR3 region has 15 residues. Germline-derived CDR1 and CDR2 are MDHEN and SYDVKM. The chain's CDR3 is CASSPPTGARYEQYF. CDR3 DNA sequence: TGTGCCAGCAGTCCCCCGACAGGAGCCCGCTACGAGCAGTACTTC.

The J gene is TRBJ2-7, the V gene TRBV6-1, with 8 bases that match TRBD1. Germline V gives CDR1 MNHNS, CDR2 SASEGT. V shed 2 bases, J shed 8 bases, and the junction held 5 bases outside the gene matches. This CDR3 comprises 13 residues. CDR3 sequence: CASSEQGALKQYF. As DNA, the CDR3 is TGTGCCAGCAGTGAACAGGGGGCGTTAAAGCAGTACTTC.

The chain is built from TRBV5-4 and TRBJ1-5; unclear D gene. Trimming stripped 7 bases from V and 5 bases from J, with 4 bases between. Germline V lookup: CDR1 SGHNT, CDR2 YYREEE (reference sequence). The CDR3 runs 10 residues. The CDR3 nucleotides read TGTGCCAGCTTAGATCAGCCCCAGCATTTT. This gives the protein CASLDQPQHF.

This chain uses TRBV30 with TRBJ2-7, with D possibly TRBD1 on 6 matching bases. CDR1 is GTSNPN and CDR2 is SVGIG in the germline V gene (reference sequence). With 1 base removed from V and 3 bases from J, the gap between germline ends came to 10 bases. This CDR3 is built from 13 residues. CDR3: CAWSETGYYEQYF. In nucleotides, the CDR3 is TGTGCCTGGAGTGAGACAGGTTACTACGAGCAGTACTTC.

The chain carries TRBV24-1 and TRBJ2-5, with TRBD2 matching 14 bases. The V and J ends lost 3 bases and 3 bases, in that order; junction bases with no gene match: 2. This CDR3 is 16 amino acids long. Germline lookup yields CDR1 KGHDR and CDR2 SFDVKD. CDR3 sequence reads: CATSDPGLAGEETQYF. Here the CDR3 DNA reads TGTGCCACCAGTGATCCGGGACTAGCGGGGGAAGAGACCCAGTACTTC.

The chain has TRBV7-8 and TRBJ1-2; 7 bases fit TRBD1. Germline trimming cut 1 base from V and 8 bases from J; bases unmatched to any gene: 16. Germline V gives CDR1 SGHVS, CDR2 FQNEAQ. CDR3 length: 17 residues. This chain's CDR3 is CASSLVGTAQSVLGYTF. The CDR3 DNA is TGTGCCAGCAGCTTAGTTGGGACAGCCCAGTCGGTTTTAGGCTACACCTTC.

V is TRBV27 and J is TRBJ2-1; 10 bases match TRBD2. The CDR3 is 14 amino acids. Unmatched junction bases numbered 3, after V lost 8 bases and J lost 2 bases. CDR1 is MNHEY, CDR2 SMNVEV, per germline (reference sequence). The CDR3 sequence: CASSSGGAYNEQFF. The CDR3 region has the DNA TGTGCCAGCTCAAGCGGGGGGGCCTACAATGAGCAGTTCTTC.

This clone was picked up a small number of times. V and J are TRBV6-2 or TRBV6-3 and TRBJ2-7; 11 positions match TRBD1. The germline CDR1 and CDR2 sequences are MNHEY and SVGEGT. The CDR3 totals 16 residues. V gave up 2 bases and J gave up 4 bases; unmatched junction bases: 7. DNA for the CDR3: TGTGCCAGCAGTTACCCTACCGGGACAGGGGGATACGAGCAGTACTTC. This sequence encodes CASSYPTGTGGYEQYF.

This clone occurred once. The J gene is TRBJ2-1, the V gene TRBV19; D may be TRBD1 (6 bases). This CDR3 spans 15 amino acids. Germline values: CDR1 LNHDA, CDR2 SQIVND (reference sequence). The V end lost 7 bases, the J end lost 1 base, and 14 bases lay between the germline ends. CDR3 nucleotides: TGTGCCAGTAATGCCTTGGACAGATCCTACAATGAGCAGTTCTTC. It translates to CASNALDRSYNEQFF. The complete variable domain, with remaining parts taken from reference TRBV19 and TRBJ2-1, reads DGGITQSPKYLFRKEGQNVTLSCEQNLNHDAMYWYRQDPGQGLRLIYYSQIVNDFQKGDIAEGYSVSREKKESFPLTVTSAQKNPTAFYLCASNALDRSYNEQFFGPGTRLTVL.

The V call is TRBV5-5, the J call TRBJ2-3, with 11 bases that match TRBD2. The germline gives CDR1 SGHKS, CDR2 YYEKEE (reference sequence). V was pared by 2 bases and J by 4 bases, with 6 bases of the junction left unmatched. There are 16 residues in the CDR3. For the CDR3, the DNA is TGTGCCAGCAGCTTTGGTAGCGGGGGGGCAGCAGATACGCAGTATTTT. Protein sequence: CASSFGSGGAADTQYF.

V and J are TRBV9 and TRBJ2-7, with D perhaps matching TRBD1 (5 bases). CDR1 SGDLS and CDR2 YYNGEE come from the germline V gene. The CDR3 is 14 amino acids. V lost 4 bases, J lost 0 bases, and 11 bases lay in between. The DNA for the CDR3 is TGTGCCAGCAGCCAGGGATCTTTCTCCTACGAGCAGTACTTC. It is translated as CASSQGSFSYEQYF.

This clone has just a few counts. This chain joins TRBV7-8 and TRBJ1-2, with a possible D match to TRBD1 (5 bases). The ends were cut back, 4 bases at V and 6 bases at J, with 15 bases in the middle. The CDR3 is 14 residues long. From germline, CDR1 is SGHVS and CDR2 FQNEAQ. CDR3 in amino acids: CASSSGTGGHGYTF. DNA for the CDR3: TGTGCCAGCAGCTCCGGGACGGGAGGACATGGCTACACCTTC.

The chain uses TRBV11-2 and TRBJ2-5, with 8 bases lining up with TRBD1. CDR3 size: 18 residues. V was clipped by 1 base and J by 7 bases; unmatched bases: 17. The germline V gene has CDR1 SGHAT and CDR2 FQNNGV. The CDR3 bases are TGTGCCAGCAGCTTAGGTGGGCTGGGCAGGGGGCTGGTGAGGACCCAGTACTTC. This encodes CASSLGGLGRGLVRTQYF.

This chain links TRBV30 with TRBJ1-3, with 11 bases lining up with TRBD1. This CDR3 is built from 16 residues. Germline V lookup: CDR1 GTSNPN, CDR2 SVGIG (reference sequence). V trimming: 2 bases; J trimming: 0 bases; junction bases outside the gene matches: 3. The CDR3 loop is CAWSPGTGGSGNTIYF. DNA for the CDR3: TGTGCCTGGAGTCCTGGGACAGGGGGCTCTGGAAACACCATATATTTT.

This rearrangement joins TRBV4-1 to TRBJ2-7, with TRBD2 matching over 8 bases. The germline V gene encodes CDR1 MGHRA and CDR2 YSYEKL. Trimming at V came to 1 base and at J to 3 bases, leaving 5 bases not matched to a gene. The CDR3 loop spans 15 amino acids. CDR3 nucleotides: TGCGCCAGCAGCCAAGGGAGCGGGGGAGACTACGAGCAGTACTTC. Its protein product is CASSQGSGGDYEQYF.